The sequence of this T cell receptor (beta chain) was determined in a study of blood T cell repertoires in COVID-19. This clone occurred once. The CDR3 is 15 residues long. The V gene lost 8 bases and the J gene lost 0 bases, with 16 bases spanning the gap. Germline CDR1 LNHDA, CDR2 SQIVND (reference sequence). Original methodology: Amplified reference gene primers provided the basis for estimating nucleated cell counts. Sequencing was performed with immunoSEQ multiplex PCR; in TCRdb, only in-frame clones are kept and a portion is missing. V and J calls and clone size follow that table, whereas D and trimming were derived from the DNA. Here the sample spans about 310,000 clones, roughly 84% being singletons.

The TCR comes from a man aged 45 to 65 with active or convalescent COVID-19. The specimen was peripheral blood. The genes are TRBV19 and TRBJ1-1; a weak D match, TRBD1 (6 bases). The DNA for the CDR3 is TGTGCCAGTCCCGGGGGGCCCATAATGAACACTGAAGCTTTCTTT. This translates into CASPGGPIMNTEAFF.